The clone carrying this T cell receptor beta chain was seen a few times. Antigen: not known. V lost 4 bases, J lost 7 bases, and 15 bases lay in between. The CDR3 extends over 13 amino acids. Germline V gene sequence: CDR1 SGHRS, CDR2 YFSETQ. The data originate from a study of T cells in Graves' hyperthyroidism and ophthalmopathy. Study-wide results and caveats: The majority of expanded thyroid clonotypes above 0.001 also appeared in blood.

Amplification of TCR beta CDR3 regions was performed using RNA transcripts as template. The TCR CDR3 was amplified in a first-round RT-PCR using the HTBI primer set. MiXCR was run by TCRdb on the multiplex PCR reads, yielding one entry per CDR3 protein. This repertoire shows about 600,000 distinct CDR3 sequences, about 14% found once; its top ten account for around 13%. V is TRBV5-1 and J is TRBJ2-7; D possibly corresponds to TRBD2 (5 bases). Sample: blood. This receptor was taken from a woman between 45 and 65 years old with Graves' ophthalmopathy. The CDR3 nucleotides read TGCGCCAGCAGCACGGTTGCGCCGGGAGAGCAGTACTTC. It specifies CASSTVAPGEQYF.